A single sample gave rise to the 3 T cell receptor beta chains below, sequenced in a study of T-cell reconstitution after alpha-beta-depleted transplantation in children. A library of TCRbeta sequences, prepared with unique molecular identifiers, was generated. Using its own MiXCR run on the PCR reads, TCRdb lists one record per CDR3 protein. The table lists about 980,000 distinct CDR3 sequences, around 30% of them singletons, with about 28% in the top ten. Sequenced material: PBMCs, mostly from graft donor cells, taken 360 days after TCRalphabeta/CD19-depleted stem cell transplant. The receptors here all came from a boy under two years old who had a stem cell transplant for SCID, so the T cells may come from the graft donor.

The gene calls are TRBV5-1 and TRBJ2-5, with TRBD1 as a possible D gene (7 bases). Trimming removed 2 bases from V and 5 bases from J, with 16 bases in between. This CDR3 region has 15 residues. CDR1 SGHRS and CDR2 YFSETQ come from the germline V gene. DNA of the CDR3: TGCGCCAGCAGCTTTCAGGGGGGAAGGCGGGAGACCCAGTACTTC. This encodes CASSFQGGRRETQYF. The complete variable domain, with remaining parts taken from reference TRBV5-1 and TRBJ2-5, reads KAGVTQTPRYLIKTRGQQVTLSCSPISGHRSVSWYQQTPGQGLQFLFEYFSETQRNKGNFPGRFSGRQFSNSRSEMNVSTLELGDSALYLCASSFQGGRRETQYFGPGTRLLVL.

The rearrangement uses TRBV6-5 and TRBJ1-1, with 8 bases identical to TRBD1. Germline V gene lookup returns CDR1 MNHEY and CDR2 SVGAGI. The CDR3 is 18 residues long. V lost 4 bases to trimming and J lost 0 bases; unmatched junction nucleotides: 13. CDR3 in DNA: TGTGCCAGCAGTTCCATTCTGGACAGGGCGGAAGTGAACACTGAAGCTTTCTTT. This encodes CASSSILDRAEVNTEAFF.

V gene TRBV4-2 combines with J gene TRBJ2-5, with D maybe TRBD1 (5 bases). This CDR3 region has 14 residues. Germline V gene data show CDR1 as LGHNA and CDR2 as YNFKEQ. The V end was cut by 0 bases, the J end by 3 bases, with 8 bases between. The CDR3 sequence is CASSQEIGEETQYF. The CDR3, as DNA: TGTGCCAGCAGCCAAGAGATAGGGGAAGAGACCCAGTACTTC.